The clone carrying this TCR beta chain was picked up a small number of times. Its antigen is as yet unknown. This sample was taken from a study of T cell repertoires in cytomegalovirus infection. In TCRdb, the reads were re-called with MiXCR into one record per CDR3 protein. The table has fewer than 350,000 distinct CDR3 sequences, around a tenth seen once; the top ten hold 3.5% to 4.5%. V lost 2 bases and J lost 2, with 13 bases in between. Germline-derived CDR1 and CDR2 are SGHNT and YYREEE (reference sequence). The CDR3 extends over 15 amino acids. The study, taken as a whole, reports: The ex vivo response was dominated by HLA-C-restricted CMV-specific TCR beta clonotypes.

The genes are TRBV5-4 and TRBJ1-2; D remains ambiguous. The source is a human donor in good health (CMV status not recorded). Some clones in this sample may be carry-over from other donors' samples. Sequencing was done on a sample of PBMCs. The CDR3 DNA reads as TGTGCCAGCAGCTTTCGGGAGGGTTTGAACTATGGCTACACCTTC. Protein sequence: CASSFREGLNYGYTF.